This T cell receptor (beta chain) was observed in a study of molecular identifiers for immune sequencing clone quantification. Points from the study as a whole: Whereas clones above 20 RNA copies held under 1% of naive-cell molecules, they held over 98% of effector molecules. Among 900,000 to 1,000,000 naive cells, spiked Jurkat TCR RNA from a single cell was reportedly detectable.

Worth noting for this clonotype: What it binds is not known.

TCRdb analysed the PCR reads with MiXCR anew, one entry per CDR3 protein. The sample lists approximately 550,000 distinct CDR3 sequences; 25% were seen once. The naive CD8 libraries originated from between roughly 17,000 and 1,100,000 sorted cells and drew on 10%, 30% or 50% RNA. Naive CD8 T cell sorting was performed on the CD8+CD4-CCR7+CD45RA+ phenotype. Germline lookup yields CDR1 SEHNR and CDR2 FQNEAQ (reference sequence). Deletions cut 5 bases from V and 5 bases from J, with 24 bases between. CDR3 size: 17 residues. The specimen was naive CD8+ T cells from blood, with Jurkat cell RNA spiked in. Described subset: FACS-sorted CD8+CD4-CCR7+CD45RA+ naive T cells. The chain uses TRBV7-9 and TRBJ2-5; weak D call: TRBD2 (6 bases). This clonotype was sampled from a human donor in good health. Some libraries in this study had Jurkat cell RNA spiked in. The CDR3: CASSRQMGRELRETQYF. The CDR3 DNA reads as TGTGCCAGCAGCCGCCAGATGGGTCGGGAGTTGCGGGAGACCCAGTACTTC. Filled out from reference TRBV7-9 and TRBJ2-5, the complete variable domain reads DTGVSQNPRHKITKRGQNVTFRCDPISEHNRLYWYRQTLGQGPEFLTYFQNEAQLEKSRLLSDRFSAERPKGSFSTLEIQRTEQGDSAMYLCASSRQMGRELRETQYFGPGTRLLVL.